What follows are 14 T cell receptor beta chains derived from one specimen sequenced in a study of blood T cell repertoires in COVID-19 (dated by TCRdb to between 2020 and 2021). Receptors were amplified or captured by the immunoSEQ multiplex PCR assay. TCRdb obtained this table from immuneACCESS and retained in-frame rearrangements with V and J assigned. These tables miss some clones; where compared with another copy, unresolved V genes account for less than half of the shortfall, and the remainder is unexplained. Across this sample there are nearly 80,000 clones, with roughly 85% seen only once. The ten largest clones add up to 4.5% to 6% of the sample. Sequencing was performed on peripheral blood. The receptors shown here come from a woman at least 80 years old with active or convalescent COVID-19.

V usage is TRBV10-1 and J usage is TRBJ2-3; 13 nucleotides align to TRBD2. This CDR3 has 17 amino acids. The ends lost 7 bases at V and 2 bases at J; junction bases unmatched: 9. The germline V gene has CDR1 WNHNN and CDR2 SYGVQD (reference sequence). The DNA for the CDR3 is TGCGCCAGCATAGGGACTAGCGGGGCCCTTTACACAGATACGCAGTATTTT. The encoded protein is CASIGTSGALYTDTQYF.

The chain couples TRBV5-8 to TRBJ2-3; TRBD1 matches at 10 bases. With 1 base clipped from V and 5 bases from J, the junction kept 10 bases outside the gene matches. The CDR3 is 17 residues long. Per germline, CDR1 SGHTS and CDR2 YDEGEE. The CDR3 coding sequence is TGTGCCAGCAGCTTGCCACCCGGGACAGGGGTGGTAGATACGCAGTATTTT. Translation gives CASSLPPGTGVVDTQYF.

CDR3 in DNA: TGTGCCAGCAGCTTTGGCCAGAACACCGGGGAGCTGTTTTTT. Protein product: CASSFGQNTGELFF. The chain joins TRBV5-5 to TRBJ2-2; D is unresolved. CDR1 is SGHKS, CDR2 YYEKEE, per germline (reference sequence). The CDR3 has 14 amino acids. The ends were cut back, 2 bases at V and 1 base at J, with 6 bases in the middle.

The CDR3 reads CASSGGGGNEKLFF. The DNA for the CDR3 is TGTGCCAGCAGCGGGGGAGGAGGAAATGAAAAACTGTTTTTT. The rearrangement joins TRBV5-4 to TRBJ1-4; a possible D gene is TRBD1 (5 bases). Trimming shortened V by 4 bases and J by 5 bases, and 12 bases separated the two germline ends. Germline V lookup: CDR1 SGHNT, CDR2 YYREEE (reference sequence). The CDR3 has 14 residues.

The chain recombines TRBV6-6 with TRBJ1-1; D call uncertain. V lost 6 bases, J lost 7 bases, and 12 bases lay in between. Germline V gene lookup returns CDR1 MNHNY and CDR2 SVGAGI (reference sequence). The CDR3 contains 12 residues. CDR3 DNA sequence: TGTGCCAGCAGCCACCCCCGGGTTGAAGCTTTCTTT. As protein: CASSHPRVEAFF.

The CDR3 DNA follows: TGCGCCAGCAGCTGGGCCCCGGGAAGACAGGGGAGGACTGAAGCTTTCTTT. This gives the protein CASSWAPGRQGRTEAFF. The V and J genes are TRBV5-1 and TRBJ1-1; 8 bases are a match to TRBD1. CDR1 is SGHRS and CDR2 is YFSETQ in the germline V gene. Losses at the gene ends were 3 bases for V and 5 bases for J; bases not matched to a gene: 15. The CDR3 spans 17 residues.

The chain couples TRBV5-5 to TRBJ2-3, with TRBD1 matching 8 bases. V lost 4 bases, J lost 7 bases, and 11 bases stayed unmatched. The CDR3 runs to 15 residues. Per the germline V gene, CDR1 is SGHKS and CDR2 is YYEKEE (reference sequence). DNA for the CDR3: TGTGCCAGCAGCAAAACCGGGACAGGAGGAAATACGCAGTATTTT. Translated, it gives CASSKTGTGGNTQYF. The variable domain in full, completed from reference TRBV5-5 and TRBJ2-3, reads DAGVTQSPTHLIKTRGQQVTLRCSPISGHKSVSWYQQVLGQGPQFIFQYYEKEERGRGNFPDRFSARQFPNYSSELNVNALLLGDSALYLCASSKTGTGGNTQYFGPGTRLTVL.

The genes are TRBV7-6 and TRBJ2-1; a possible D gene is TRBD2 (5 bases). Per germline, CDR1 SGHVS and CDR2 FNYEAQ. The CDR3 has 13 residues. Trimming removed 4 bases at V and 9 bases at J, with 13 bases between. In DNA, the CDR3 is TGTGCCAGCAGCTCTCTACTAGGCGGTGAGCAGTTCTTC. Its translation is CASSSLLGGEQFF.

The V and J genes are TRBV7-8 and TRBJ2-5, with D possibly matching TRBD2 (6 bases). V lost 5 bases, J lost 0 bases, and 10 bases lay in between. Per the germline V gene, CDR1 is SGHVS and CDR2 is FQNEAQ. The CDR3 is 14 residues long. The CDR3 spells CASSQGGYQETQYF. CDR3 sequence (DNA): TGTGCCAGCAGCCAAGGAGGGTACCAAGAGACCCAGTACTTC.

The genes are TRBV29-1 and TRBJ1-1, with 8 nucleotides matching TRBD1. This CDR3 has 12 amino acids. CDR1 is SQVTM and CDR2 is ANQGSEA in the germline V gene. With V trimmed by 7 bases and J by 5 bases, 6 bases remained unmatched. CDR3 sequence: CSASDRGTEAFF. In nucleotides, the CDR3 is TGCAGCGCTTCCGACAGGGGAACTGAAGCTTTCTTT.

The chain links TRBV28 to TRBJ2-2; possible D gene TRBD2, 6 bases. The germline CDR1 and CDR2 sequences are MDHEN and SYDVKM. V gave up 7 bases and J gave up 7 bases, with 7 bases separating them. The CDR3 extends over 11 amino acids. The CDR3 loop is CASTGDGELFF. The DNA of the CDR3 is TGTGCCAGCACGGGGGACGGGGAGCTGTTTTTT.

The sample holds a few counts of this clone. The V call is TRBV7-9, the J call TRBJ2-2, with TRBD2 matching over 10 bases. The V segment lost 1 base and the J segment 4 bases; nucleotides outside the gene matches: 6. The germline CDR1 and CDR2 sequences are SEHNR and FQNEAQ (reference sequence). This CDR3 is 17 amino acids long. The CDR3: CASSLGILAGATGELFF. DNA of the CDR3: TGTGCCAGCAGCTTAGGAATTCTAGCGGGGGCCACCGGGGAGCTGTTTTTT.

The CDR3 sequence: CASSQLGGIRNTIYF. The CDR3 DNA is TGTGCCAGCAGCCAACTCGGGGGGATACGAAACACCATATATTTT. The chain employs TRBV3-1 (or the pseudogene TRBV3-2) and TRBJ1-3, with D perhaps matching TRBD1 (5 bases). The CDR3 has 15 residues. Germline CDR1 is LGHDT and CDR2 is YNNKEL (reference sequence). The V and J ends lost 2 bases and 5 bases respectively, with 13 bases between them.

Here the CDR3 reads CASSGGQGAEQFF. CDR3 bases: TGCGCCAGCAGTGGGGGACAGGGGGCTGAGCAGTTCTTC. The V gene is TRBV10-2, the J gene TRBJ2-1, with 12 bases lining up with TRBD1. The V and J ends lost 4 bases and 9 bases, in that order; junction bases with no gene match: 1. Germline assignment: CDR1 WSHSY and CDR2 SAAADI. The CDR3 runs 13 residues.